The 21 T cell receptor beta chains below all came from one sample that was sequenced in a study of CD8+ T cells in alopecia areata. After isolation, RNA underwent reverse transcription to generate cDNA as the sequencing template. Sequencing used immunoSEQ multiplex PCR; TCRdb keeps in-frame clones, though not all of them. The sample lists about 260,000 clones, 60% occurring once. Indicated treatment: oral pan-JAK inhibitor, 5-10 mg twice daily. The source was CD4+ T cells sorted from blood, collected at roughly week 52, from a patient treated with tofacitinib. The receptor source for this set is a human donor with alopecia areata.

This clone occurred once. The gene calls are TRBV6-5 and TRBJ1-5; the match to TRBD1 covers 8 bases. Germline lookup yields CDR1 MNHEY and CDR2 SVGAGI. The CDR3 has 14 residues. With 7 bases clipped from V and 7 bases from J, the junction kept 9 bases outside the gene matches. CDR3 DNA: TGTGCCAGCACCGCCTCAGGGGGCGACCAGCCCCAGCATTTT. Translation: CASTASGGDQPQHF.

The rearrangement joins TRBV29-1 to TRBJ1-5; 8 nucleotides align to TRBD1. Losses at the gene ends were 6 bases for V and 5 bases for J; bases not matched to a gene: 6. Germline-derived CDR1 and CDR2 are SQVTM and ANQGSEA. The CDR3 totals 13 residues. CDR3 amino acids: CSVADRGDQPQHF. The CDR3 DNA follows: TGCAGCGTCGCCGACAGGGGTGATCAGCCCCAGCATTTT.

This clone was seen a few times. J is TRBJ2-4 and V is TRBV5-4, with a possible D match to TRBD1 (7 bases). Between the trimmed V and J ends, which lost 3 bases and 5 bases, there was a span of 18 bases. The CDR3 is 16 amino acids. The germline V gene has CDR1 SGHNT and CDR2 YYREEE (reference sequence). The DNA of the CDR3 is TGTGCCAGCAGCTCCCACCGGGACAGCGGGCAAAACATTCAGTACTTC. Translating it yields CASSSHRDSGQNIQYF.

This chain joins TRBV7-2 and TRBJ1-2; D is unclear. Germline-derived CDR1 and CDR2 are SGHTA and FQGNSA. The CDR3 consists of 11 residues. V dropped 6 bases and J dropped 5 bases, with 7 bases sitting between them. CDR3 DNA: TGTGCCAGCAGGCGGGATTATGGCTACACCTTC. Protein product: CASRRDYGYTF.

CDR3 protein: CASSLARGGPEQFF. The CDR3 bases are TGTGCCAGCAGTTTGGCGCGGGGGGGCCCGGAGCAGTTCTTC. The V call is TRBV6-5, the J call TRBJ2-1, with TRBD2 matching 9 bases. This CDR3 comprises 14 residues. Per germline, CDR1 MNHEY and CDR2 SVGAGI. After removal of 4 bases from V and 10 bases from J, the junction contained 8 bases not matched to a gene.

This chain connects TRBV15 to TRBJ2-1; the D gene is possibly TRBD2 (5 bases). Germline CDR1 reads LNHNV; CDR2 reads YYDKDF (reference sequence). This CDR3 comprises 14 residues. V lost 3 bases to trimming and J lost 6 bases, with 12 bases between them. CDR3 residues: CATSRGVGVNEQFF. The CDR3 bases are TGTGCCACCAGCAGGGGAGTTGGGGTCAATGAGCAGTTCTTC.

This chain uses TRBV5-1 with TRBJ2-5, with D possibly being TRBD2 (6 bases). Germline CDR1 reads SGHRS; CDR2 reads YFSETQ. The V end was cut by 4 bases, the J end by 5 bases, with 18 bases between. The CDR3 totals 15 residues. The CDR3 DNA follows: TGCGCCAGCAGCCTGGGAGGCAGGGTGGATGAGACCCAGTACTTC. Translating it yields CASSLGGRVDETQYF.

The chain joins TRBV5-1 to TRBJ2-7; 7 nucleotides line up with TRBD2. This CDR3 is 13 amino acids long. Germline loops: CDR1 SGHRS, CDR2 YFSETQ. V shed 9 bases and J 2 bases; nucleotides not matched to a gene: 8. CDR3 sequence (DNA): TGCGCCAACGCGGGGGATCCCGCCTACGAGCAGTACTTC. Its protein product is CANAGDPAYEQYF.

The J gene is TRBJ1-5, the V gene TRBV6-6; 7 bases are shared with TRBD1. V was clipped by 5 bases and J by 2 bases; unmatched bases: 6. CDR1 is MNHNY, CDR2 SVGAGI, per germline (reference sequence). The CDR3 is made up of 15 amino acids. CDR3 nucleotides: TGTGCCAGCAGTCCCCGACAGGGAGGCAATCAGCCCCAGCATTTT. It yields the protein CASSPRQGGNQPQHF.

The chain employs TRBV4-1 and TRBJ2-7; 10 bases line up with TRBD1. Germline trimming cut 3 bases from V and 2 bases from J; bases unmatched to any gene: 4. Germline V gene data show CDR1 as MGHRA and CDR2 as YSYEKL. This CDR3 region has 15 residues. This chain's CDR3 is CASSQRDRGTYEQYF. The CDR3 region has the DNA TGCGCCAGCAGCCAGAGGGACAGGGGAACCTACGAGCAGTACTTC.

The rearrangement links TRBV5-1 to TRBJ1-1; D gene ambiguous. Germline V gene sequence: CDR1 SGHRS, CDR2 YFSETQ. The CDR3 extends over 13 amino acids. Trimming cost V 4 bases and J 5 bases, with 12 bases left between them. The CDR3 DNA reads as TGCGCCAGCAGCCCCCTACTCGGGACTGAAGCTTTCTTT. This gives the protein CASSPLLGTEAFF.

V is TRBV15 and J is TRBJ2-3, with D maybe TRBD2 (5 bases). Germline CDR1 is LNHNV and CDR2 is YYDKDF (reference sequence). CDR3 length: 19 residues. V was cut by 1 base and J by 0 bases, with 20 bases left in between. As DNA, the CDR3 is TGTGCCACCAGCAGAGGCTCCGGCGGGCCCAGATCTAGCACAGATACGCAGTATTTT. This gives the protein CATSRGSGGPRSSTDTQYF.

This clone was seen more than once but under ten times. The chain joins TRBV29-1 to TRBJ1-5; 7 nucleotides match TRBD1. Per the germline V gene, CDR1 is SQVTM and CDR2 is ANQGSEA. The CDR3 runs to 14 residues. J lost 2 bases, V lost 7 bases, and 8 bases had no gene match. CDR3 DNA sequence: TGCAGCGCTCAGAGCGACAGGGGCAATCAGCCCCAGCATTTT. Amino acid sequence: CSAQSDRGNQPQHF.

This clone was seen a single time. The rearrangement uses TRBV7-9 and TRBJ2-3, with TRBD1 as a possible D gene (5 bases). The CDR3 is 12 residues long. Trimming stripped 5 bases from V and 4 bases from J, with 7 bases between. The germline CDR1 and CDR2 sequences are SEHNR and FQNEAQ (reference sequence). The CDR3 bases are TGTGCCAGCAGCGCAGGGTCAGATACGCAGTATTTT. Translation: CASSAGSDTQYF.

The chain couples TRBV5-1 to TRBJ2-1; 8 bases map to TRBD1. This CDR3 has 13 residues. Trimming at V came to 4 bases and at J to 4 bases, leaving 1 base not matched to a gene. Germline CDR1 SGHRS, CDR2 YFSETQ. The CDR3 here is CASSRQGYNEQFF. CDR3 sequence (DNA): TGCGCCAGCAGCCGACAGGGGTACAATGAGCAGTTCTTC.

Points on this clone: This specimen includes other DNA sequences encoding the same CDR3. The V call is TRBV9, the J call TRBJ1-5; no clear D. V was trimmed by 0 bases and J by 3 bases, leaving 7 bases between them. The germline CDR1 and CDR2 sequences are SGDLS and YYNGEE. The CDR3 has 14 residues. The CDR3 protein is CASSVGASNQPQHF. CDR3 sequence (DNA): TGTGCCAGCAGCGTAGGGGCCTCCAATCAGCCCCAGCATTTT.

CDR3 loop: CAMEMDRARQTQYF. CDR3 bases: TGTGCTATGGAGATGGACAGGGCCAGGCAGACCCAGTACTTC. The chain links TRBV30 to TRBJ2-5; 8 nucleotides line up with TRBD1. From germline, CDR1 is GTSNPN and CDR2 SVGIG (reference sequence). This CDR3 contains 14 residues.

The V call is TRBV9, the J call TRBJ2-5; TRBD1 aligns across 10 bases. With 1 base clipped from V and 6 bases from J, the junction kept 6 bases outside the gene matches. Germline loops: CDR1 SGDLS, CDR2 YYNGEE. CDR3 length: 15 amino acids. This CDR3 is CASSVRDRGRQTQYF. The CDR3 coding sequence is TGTGCCAGCAGCGTAAGAGACAGGGGGCGGCAGACCCAGTACTTC.

V is TRBV6-5 and J is TRBJ1-6; D might be TRBD1 (5 bases). Per germline, CDR1 MNHEY and CDR2 SVGAGI. The CDR3 is made up of 14 amino acids. V lost 10 bases to trimming and J lost 6 bases, with 16 bases between them. Here the CDR3 reads CATVAGGRNSPLHF. In nucleotides, the CDR3 is TGTGCCACCGTGGCCGGGGGACGTAATTCACCCCTCCACTTT.

This chain connects TRBV9 to TRBJ1-6; TRBD1 matches 7 bases. The CDR3 spans 15 residues. J lost 5 bases, V lost 0 bases, and 2 bases had no gene match. Looked up from germline, CDR1 is SGDLS and CDR2 is YYNGEE. CDR3 sequence: CASSVETGDNSPLHF. CDR3 coding DNA: TGTGCCAGCAGCGTAGAAACAGGGGATAATTCACCCCTCCACTTT.

The genes are TRBV27 and TRBJ1-4; 9 bases fit TRBD1. There are 14 residues in the CDR3. Germline assignment: CDR1 MNHEY and CDR2 SMNVEV (reference sequence). Trimming at V came to 6 bases and at J to 7 bases, leaving 6 bases not matched to a gene. DNA of the CDR3: TGTGCCAGCAGCCACAGGGGGCGGGGTGAAAAACTGTTTTTT. This encodes CASSHRGRGEKLFF.